Listed below are T cell receptor beta chains from one sample, sequenced in a study of blood T cell repertoires in COVID-19. The assay was immunoSEQ multiplex PCR, and TCRdb's table has in-frame clones only and misses some. The sample shows hundreds of thousands of clones, around nine tenths of them seen only once. Sequencing used peripheral blood. These receptors were obtained from a man in his sixties who had recovered from COVID-19. Both conserved end residues are part of each CDR3. A D gene is named only where the DNA matches it firmly. Clone size is not always given. Where it is, it says once, few, many or a class for expanded clones.

>TRBJ2-1|TRBV7-9|once|TRBD1
TGTGCCAGCGGTGGGACAGGGCTTCCGGGCTCCTACAATGAGCAGTTCTTC
CASGGTGLPGSYNEQFF
>TRBJ2-7|TRBV6-2/TRBV6-3|-|-
TGTGCCAGCAGTACTAGCAACAGGGGAGTCTTC
CASSTSNRGVF
>TRBJ1-2|TRBV9|-|-
TGTGCCAGCAGCGTTGACAGATCTAACTATGGCTACACCTTC
CASSVDRSNYGYTF
>TRBJ1-5|TRBV6-5|-|TRBD1
TGTGCCAGCAGTCATACAGGGGATCGGCCCCAGCATTTT
CASSHTGDRPQHF
>TRBJ2-7|TRBV7-8|once|-
TGTGCCAGCAGCCGAACTTCCTACGAGCAGTACTTC
CASSRTSYEQYF
>TRBJ1-6|TRBV7-8|-|-
TGTGCCAGCAGCATTCTACAGGGCTCTAATTCACCCCTCCACTTT
CASSILQGSNSPLHF
>TRBJ1-1|TRBV7-3|-|TRBD1
TGTGCCAGCAGCCCCCGACAGGGCACTGAAGCTTTCTTT
CASSPRQGTEAFF
>TRBJ1-6|TRBV6-5|-|-
TGTGCCAGCAGTCCGACAGTAGGGAATTCACCCCTCCACTTT
CASSPTVGNSPLHF
>TRBJ2-1|TRBV4-2|once|TRBD2
TGTGCCAGCACCCTCAAGGGCCAAGCGGGAGGGGACTACAATGAGCAGTTCTTC
CASTLKGQAGGDYNEQFF
>TRBJ1-6|TRBV11-3|-|-
TGTGCCAGCAGCCTCCAGTTGGATTCACCCCTCCACTTT
CASSLQLDSPLHF
>TRBJ2-3|TRBV7-2|once|TRBD1
TGTGCCAGCAGCCCACTCGGGACAGGGACAGATACGCAGTATTTT
CASSPLGTGTDTQYF
>TRBJ2-4|TRBV28|once|TRBD1
TGTGCCAGCAGTCCACAGGGGACCCAGGGGAGCATTCAGTACTTC
CASSPQGTQGSIQYF
>TRBJ2-1|TRBV6-5|-|-
TGTGCCAGCAGTACCTCGGTCGGGGGAAATGAGCAGTTCTTC
CASSTSVGGNEQFF
>TRBJ2-1|TRBV24-1|-|TRBD2
TGTGCCACCAGCACGGGAGGCAAGGATGAGCAGTTCTTC
CATSTGGKDEQFF
>TRBJ1-1|TRBV29-1|-|-
TGCAGCGTTTCTGAACACGAGGGCACTGAAGCTTTCTTT
CSVSEHEGTEAFF
>TRBJ2-3|TRBV24-1|-|TRBD1
TGTGCCACCAGTGTCGGGACAGGGGTTGGAGATACGCAGTATTTT
CATSVGTGVGDTQYF
>TRBJ2-3|TRBV5-4|-|-
TGTGCCAGCAGCTTAGGACAGAACACAGATACGCAGTATTTT
CASSLGQNTDTQYF
>TRBJ2-2|TRBV9|-|TRBD2
TGTGCCAGCAGCGTAGGAGCGGGAGTAAGTACCGGGGAGCTGTTTTTT
CASSVGAGVSTGELFF
>TRBJ1-3|TRBV28|once|-
TGTGCCAGCAGTTCCCCCGCTAGCTCTGGAAACACCATATATTTT
CASSSPASSGNTIYF
>TRBJ2-2|TRBV3-1/TRBV3-2|-|-
TGTGCCAGCAGCCAAGATAGTCCGAAGAACACCGGGGAGCTGTTTTTT
CASSQDSPKNTGELFF
>TRBJ1-6|TRBV7-3|-|-
TGTGCCAGCAGCTCAACTAGGGGTAATTCACCCCTCCACTTT
CASSSTRGNSPLHF
>TRBJ1-2|TRBV23-1|-|-
TGCGCCAGCAGTTTCGTACAAGGGGGACAATCCCTTACTAACTATGGCTACACCTTC
CASSFVQGGQSLTNYGYTF
>TRBJ2-3|TRBV30|-|TRBD1
TGTGCCTGGAGTTCGACAGGGACCCCCACAGATACGCAGTATTTT
CAWSSTGTPTDTQYF